The rows below give T cell receptor beta chains drawn from one sample of a study of PD-L1 blockade in urothelial cancer. Only in-frame clones appear in the TCRdb table, and some are missing; sequencing was by immunoSEQ multiplex PCR. The table includes some 80,000 clones, about 82% detected once. Material: PBMCs, obtained around atezolizumab (anti-PD-L1) treatment. Receptors were obtained from a man aged 35 to 55 with urothelial cancer. Each CDR3 is given with its conserved first and last residue. The order of the fields is D gene, clone size, V gene, J gene, CDR3 protein, CDR3 DNA. The D gene is left open where the match is weak. Size values are once, few and many counts, or a class for expanded clones, and some rows have none.

TRBD2	.	TRBV27	TRBJ2-1	CASSAGLAGDFSYNEQFF	TGTGCCAGCAGTGCTGGACTAGCGGGAGATTTCTCCTACAATGAGCAGTTCTTC
TRBD2	once	TRBV30	TRBJ2-1	CAWSGGAGVNGEQFF	TGTGCCTGGAGTGGGGGCGCGGGGGTAAACGGTGAGCAGTTCTTC
.	.	TRBV7-9	TRBJ2-1	CASSPTSGNEQFF	TGTGCCAGCAGCCCGACTAGTGGTAATGAGCAGTTCTTC
.	.	TRBV5-1	TRBJ1-2	CASSLLDPEAGYGYTF	TGCGCCAGCAGCTTGCTGGACCCGGAGGCGGGTTATGGCTACACCTTC
.	.	TRBV5-6	TRBJ1-2	CASSPPRGYGYTF	TGTGCCAGCAGCCCCCCCCGGGGCTATGGCTACACCTTC
.	few	TRBV9	TRBJ2-2	CASSSPERHLTGELFF	TGTGCCAGCAGCTCCCCCGAGAGACATCTCACCGGGGAGCTGTTTTTT
TRBD1	.	TRBV10-3	TRBJ1-2	CAISVDRDYGYTF	TGTGCCATCAGTGTCGACAGGGACTATGGCTACACCTTC
.	.	TRBV5-7	TRBJ1-5	CASSGDQDQPQHF	TGTGCCAGCAGCGGCGACCAGGATCAGCCCCAGCATTTT
TRBD1	.	TRBV2	TRBJ1-5	CASSTGVGNQPQHF	TGTGCCAGCAGTACAGGGGTGGGCAATCAGCCCCAGCATTTT
.	.	TRBV4-1	TRBJ1-5	CASSHAGVRQPQHF	TGCGCCAGCAGCCACGCGGGGGTCCGTCAGCCCCAGCATTTT
TRBD1	.	TRBV15	TRBJ1-5	CATSRGDSYQPQHF	TGTGCCACCAGCAGAGGGGACAGTTATCAGCCCCAGCATTTT
TRBD1	.	TRBV6-4	TRBJ1-4	CASVRQGEPNEKLFF	TGTGCCAGCGTACGACAGGGGGAGCCTAACGAAAAACTGTTTTTT
TRBD1	.	TRBV5-8	TRBJ1-1	CASSPRTGNTEAFF	TGTGCCAGCAGCCCAAGGACAGGTAACACTGAAGCTTTCTTT
TRBD2	.	TRBV4-2	TRBJ2-1	CASSQDALAENEQFF	TGTGCCAGCAGCCAAGATGCACTAGCGGAAAATGAGCAGTTCTTC
.	few	TRBV11-1	TRBJ2-5	CASSYMTGALQETQYF	TGTGCCAGCAGCTACATGACAGGAGCCCTCCAAGAGACCCAGTACTTC
TRBD1	.	TRBV11-2	TRBJ1-2	CASRGGQGGYGYTF	TGTGCCAGCAGGGGAGGACAGGGAGGATATGGCTACACCTTC
TRBD1	.	TRBV5-4	TRBJ2-4	CASSSRLGQGTNIQYF	TGTGCCAGCAGCTCTCGGTTGGGACAGGGAACAAACATTCAGTACTTC
.	.	TRBV5-6	TRBJ2-7	CASSKDRYEQYF	TGTGCCAGCAGCAAGGACAGATACGAGCAGTACTTC
.	.	TRBV29-1	TRBJ1-2	CSVLRGSRSYTF	TGCAGCGTTTTGAGGGGGTCACGGAGCTACACCTTC
.	once	TRBV9	TRBJ1-2	CASSYRDMWSYTF	TGTGCCAGCAGCTACCGGGACATGTGGAGCTACACCTTC
.	.	TRBV30	TRBJ1-2	CAWSSHRGIYGYTF	TGTGCCTGGAGTAGCCATCGGGGTATCTATGGCTACACCTTC
.	.	TRBV27	TRBJ2-7	CATISGAGSYEQYF	TGTGCCACCATAAGCGGAGCGGGCTCCTACGAGCAGTACTTC
.	few	TRBV27	TRBJ2-3	CASSLSMRKNTDTQYF	TGTGCCAGCAGTTTATCGATGAGGAAGAACACAGATACGCAGTATTTT
.	.	TRBV7-2	TRBJ1-1	CASSRNGRRTEAFF	TGTGCCAGCAGCCGGAACGGGAGGCGCACTGAAGCTTTCTTT
.	once	TRBV5-6	TRBJ2-1	CASSPGGGAHNEQFF	TGTGCCAGCAGCCCTGGTGGGGGGGCCCACAATGAGCAGTTCTTC
.	.	TRBV23-1	TRBJ1-4	CASRQGKAKLFF	TGCGCCAGCAGGCAGGGGAAGGCAAAACTGTTTTTT
TRBD1	.	TRBV7-3	TRBJ2-1	CASSRTGGASNEQFF	TGTGCCAGCAGCCGTACAGGGGGCGCGAGCAATGAGCAGTTCTTC
.	.	TRBV6-5	TRBJ2-7	CASSSLGGSYEQYF	TGTGCCAGCAGTTCACTAGGGGGTTCCTACGAGCAGTACTTC
TRBD1	.	TRBV18	TRBJ1-2	CASSRNPGQGGDYGYTF	TGTGCCAGCTCACGGAATCCGGGACAGGGGGGCGACTATGGCTACACCTTC
TRBD2	once	TRBV5-6	TRBJ2-7	CASSFLAGASYEQYF	TGTGCCAGCAGCTTCTTAGCGGGGGCGTCCTACGAGCAGTACTTC
TRBD2	.	TRBV27	TRBJ2-3	CASSLSGTSGRGGSYF	TGTGCCAGCAGTTTATCGGGGACTAGCGGGAGAGGGGGGTCGTATTTT
.	.	TRBV4-1	TRBJ1-1	CASSQAGEAFF	TGCGCCAGCAGCCAAGCCGGGGAAGCTTTCTTT
.	.	TRBV6-5	TRBJ1-1	CASSRGGAKAEAFF	TGTGCCAGCAGCCGAGGAGGGGCGAAGGCTGAAGCTTTCTTT
TRBD1	few	TRBV7-3	TRBJ2-1	CASSSDRASYNEQFF	TGTGCCAGCAGCTCGGACAGGGCATCCTACAATGAGCAGTTCTTC
TRBD1	few	TRBV5-1	TRBJ1-1	CASSDQQGGVAEAFF	TGCGCCAGCAGCGACCAACAGGGGGGAGTCGCTGAAGCTTTCTTT
TRBD2	.	TRBV4-3	TRBJ2-1	CASKQSGTTNEQFF	TGCGCCAGCAAGCAGTCCGGGACTACCAATGAGCAGTTCTTC
TRBD1	.	TRBV4-1	TRBJ1-5	CASSQEGGRSNQPQHF	TGCGCCAGCAGCCAAGAAGGGGGCAGGAGCAATCAGCCCCAGCATTTT
.	.	TRBV28	TRBJ1-2	CASSSGTYGYTF	TGTGCCAGCAGCTCCGGGACATATGGCTACACCTTC
.	.	TRBV5-1	TRBJ1-2	CASSLSGSSNYGYTF	TGCGCCAGCAGCTTGTCAGGGTCCTCTAACTATGGCTACACCTTC
.	.	TRBV4-2	TRBJ2-7	CASGPGGSRYEQYF	TGTGCCAGCGGACCTGGGGGGAGCCGCTACGAGCAGTACTTC
.	.	TRBV5-1	TRBJ1-1	CASSLEEVGTEAFF	TGCGCCAGCAGCCTTGAGGAAGTTGGTACTGAAGCTTTCTTT
.	.	TRBV7-6	TRBJ1-1	CASSLGQGITEAFF	TGTGCCAGCAGCTTAGGCCAGGGGATCACTGAAGCTTTCTTT
.	.	TRBV5-4	TRBJ1-2	CASSSPGGYGYTF	TGTGCCAGCAGCTCCCCAGGAGGCTATGGCTACACCTTC
TRBD1	.	TRBV6-1	TRBJ2-7	CASRAGTGGSYEQYF	TGTGCCAGCAGAGCCGGGACAGGGGGGTCCTACGAGCAGTACTTC
TRBD2	once	TRBV28	TRBJ2-7	CASSSSGRVAYEQYF	TGTGCCAGCAGTTCTAGCGGGAGGGTCGCCTACGAGCAGTACTTC
.	.	TRBV28	TRBJ1-4	CASSLGGANEKLFF	TGTGCCAGCAGCCTTGGGGGGGCTAATGAAAAACTGTTTTTT
.	many	TRBV5-8	TRBJ1-1	CASSLQGPNTEAFF	TGTGCCAGCAGCTTGCAGGGCCCGAACACTGAAGCTTTCTTT
.	.	TRBV7-9	TRBJ1-1	CASSLAGENTEAFF	TGTGCCAGCAGCTTAGCGGGAGAAAACACTGAAGCTTTCTTT
.	.	TRBV28	TRBJ1-1	CASSHVPGGIAFF	TGTGCCAGCAGTCATGTGCCGGGGGGCATCGCTTTCTTT
.	once	TRBV5-5	TRBJ1-2	CASSLAGQSYGYTF	TGTGCCAGCAGCTTGGCCGGACAGTCTTATGGCTACACCTTC
TRBD1	.	TRBV11-3	TRBJ2-3	CASSPGQARTDTQYF	TGTGCCAGCAGCCCGGGACAGGCCCGCACAGATACGCAGTATTTT
.	.	TRBV11-2	TRBJ2-1	CASKAGTYNEQFF	TGTGCCAGCAAGGCAGGGACCTACAATGAGCAGTTCTTC